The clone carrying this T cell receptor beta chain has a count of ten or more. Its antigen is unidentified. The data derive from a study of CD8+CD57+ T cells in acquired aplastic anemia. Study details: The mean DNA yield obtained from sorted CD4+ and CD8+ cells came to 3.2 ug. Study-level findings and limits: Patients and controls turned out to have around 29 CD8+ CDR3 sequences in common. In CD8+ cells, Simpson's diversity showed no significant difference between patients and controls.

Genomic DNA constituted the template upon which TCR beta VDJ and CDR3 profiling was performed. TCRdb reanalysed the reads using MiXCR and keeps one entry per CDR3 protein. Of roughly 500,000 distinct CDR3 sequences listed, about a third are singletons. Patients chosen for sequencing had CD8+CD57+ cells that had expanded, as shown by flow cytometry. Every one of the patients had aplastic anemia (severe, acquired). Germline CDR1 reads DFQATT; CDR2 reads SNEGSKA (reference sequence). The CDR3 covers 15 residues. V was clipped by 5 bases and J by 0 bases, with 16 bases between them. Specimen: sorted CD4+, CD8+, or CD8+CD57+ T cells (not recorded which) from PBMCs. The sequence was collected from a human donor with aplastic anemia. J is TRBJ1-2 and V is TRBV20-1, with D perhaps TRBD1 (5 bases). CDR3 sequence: CSAGTGLGTNYGYTF. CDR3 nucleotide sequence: TGCAGTGCTGGCACAGGCCTAGGAACTAACTATGGCTACACCTTC.